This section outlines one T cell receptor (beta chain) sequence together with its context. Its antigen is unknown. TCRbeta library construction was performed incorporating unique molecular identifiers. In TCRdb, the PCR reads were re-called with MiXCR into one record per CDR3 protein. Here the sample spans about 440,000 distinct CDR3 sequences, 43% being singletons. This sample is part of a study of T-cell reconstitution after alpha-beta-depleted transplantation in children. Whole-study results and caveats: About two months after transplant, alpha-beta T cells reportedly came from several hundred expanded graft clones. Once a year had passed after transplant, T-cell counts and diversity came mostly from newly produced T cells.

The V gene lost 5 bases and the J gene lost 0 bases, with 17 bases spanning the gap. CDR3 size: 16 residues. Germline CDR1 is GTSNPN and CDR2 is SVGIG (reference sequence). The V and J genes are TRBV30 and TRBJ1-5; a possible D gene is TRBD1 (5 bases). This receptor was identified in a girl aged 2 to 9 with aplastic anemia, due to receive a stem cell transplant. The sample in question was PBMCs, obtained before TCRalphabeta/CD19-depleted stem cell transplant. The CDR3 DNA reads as TGTGCCTGGTCTACCCCGGGACTCACTAGCAATCAGCCCCAGCATTTT. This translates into CAWSTPGLTSNQPQHF. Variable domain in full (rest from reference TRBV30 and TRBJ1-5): SQTIHQWPATLVQPVGSPLSLECTVEGTSNPNLYWYRQAAGRGLQLLFYSVGIGQISSEVPQNLSASRPQDRQFILSSKKLLLSDSGFYLCAWSTPGLTSNQPQHFGDGTRLSIL.